Listed below are T cell receptor beta chains from one sample, sequenced in a study of shared clonotypes between healthy human individuals. Using immunoSEQ multiplex PCR, the repertoire was profiled, and TCRdb retains in-frame clones only, with some absent. This sample has nearly 2 million clones; about 95% occur once, and the top ten carry roughly 1.2%. The sample consisted of naive CD8+ T cells sorted from blood. The receptors originated from a man younger than 30 in good health. Each CDR3 is given with its conserved first and last residue. The D gene is left open where the match is weak.

D gene,V gene,J gene,CDR3 DNA,CDR3 protein
NA,TRBV21-1,TRBJ1-4,TGTGCCAGCAGCAAAGAGATTTCGGGACAGGGGCCGCCGGAGTCCAATGAAAAACTGTTTTTT,CASSKEISGQGPPESNEKLFF
TRBD1,TRBV29-1,TRBJ2-1,TGCAGCGTTGAATTAGGGGAAACAGGGGTAAATGAGCAGTTCTTC,CSVELGETGVNEQFF
NA,TRBV7-3,TRBJ2-3,TGTGCCAGCAGCTTAATCCCCGCTTCCACAGATACGCAGTATTTT,CASSLIPASTDTQYF
TRBD2,TRBV29-1,TRBJ2-1,TGCAGCGTGTACCCTTGGCTAGCGGGGGGGTACAATGAGCAGTTCTTC,CSVYPWLAGGYNEQFF
TRBD2,TRBV10-2,TRBJ2-5,TGCGCCAGCGAGAAGGGAGGGAGGTATTCCAAGAGAACCCAGTACTTC,CASEKGGRYSKRTQYF
NA,TRBV11-2,TRBJ2-7,TGTGCCAGCAGCTTAGGACCGGCCGACTACGAGCAGTACTTC,CASSLGPADYEQYF
NA,TRBV2,TRBJ1-6,TGTGCCAGCAGTGAATCGTTCGTTAGTAATTCACCCCTCCACTTT,CASSESFVSNSPLHF
NA,TRBV28,TRBJ1-1,TGTGCCAGCAGTTTGGGACACCTAGCTTTCTTT,CASSLGHLAFF
NA,TRBV2,TRBJ2-3,TGTGCCAGCAGTGAAGACCTACGCGGGATGGATACGCAGTATTTT,CASSEDLRGMDTQYF
NA,TRBV27,TRBJ2-7,TGTGCCAGCAGTCCCTCGGTGGGTCCGTCCTCCTACGAGCAGTACTTC,CASSPSVGPSSYEQYF